Below, one T cell receptor (beta chain) is given with its context. Its cognate antigen has yet to be identified. Base qualities are not provided; no much larger clone lies one nucleotide away. This entry is derived from a study of blood T cell repertoires in COVID-19 (dated by TCRdb to 2020 to 2021). Context from the whole study: Collaborator samples came from the United States, Italy and Spain and covered acute and convalescent phases of COVID-19. The material from the prospective study consisted of cDNA or gDNA derived from T cells, B-cell-depleted T cells, or PBMCs. The dataset comprised deeply sampled blood TCRbeta repertoires from subjects exposed to, actively infected with, or recovered from COVID-19. A freely available public database, intended as a resource for researchers studying the immune response to SARS-CoV-2, is where the repertoires were released. Samples came from the ongoing ImmuneRACE study (first 160 participants) plus 1,254 subjects from 6 global collaborators. The sample metadata nearly always contained a de-identified subject ID, COVID-19 status, age in years and sex. Where available, HLA class I and class II types were obtained from metadata supplied by the sample provider rather than from assay-based typing.

Including cysteine and phenylalanine, the CDR3 has 12 amino acids. The only DNA kept is the CDR3, 36 bases in frame from the first base. The V end gives up 4 bases and the J end 6 bases, leaving 0 bases in the junction not matched to a gene. The immunoSEQ Assay, a bias-controlled multiplex PCR, was used to amplify TCRbeta CDR3 regions from genomic DNA. The authors' pipeline ran thus. The number of nucleated cells in each sample was estimated from the amplification of reference gene primers within the assay. Sequence reads were collapsed and filtered to measure the absolute abundance of every unique TCRbeta CDR3 rearrangement. For each sample, productive Simpson clonality was calculated as the square root of Simpson's diversity index across productive rearrangements. As stored in TCRdb, this immuneACCESS dataset retains in-frame rearrangements with V and J assigned. A fraction of the clones does not appear; measured against another copy, unresolved V genes explain less than half of the discrepancy, and the remainder lacks a known reason. V and J calls and clone size are those listed in that table; D and trimming were worked out from the DNA. A total of about 140,000 clones appear in this sample, roughly 85% of them only once. The ten largest clones take up just under 3% of the sample.

Each collaborating institution followed its own protocols to collect whole blood in K2EDTA tubes. For TCRbeta analysis, collaborators shipped samples in one of three forms: frozen whole blood, isolated PBMCs, or DNA extracted from either of those sample types. Overall results and qualifications from the work: The quantity of clinical and demographic metadata differed by source and by participant and was supplied without curation.

The material sequenced was peripheral blood. Here the chain combines TRBV12-3 or TRBV12-4 and TRBJ1-2; 9 nucleotides in the junction match TRBD1. The receptor comes from a man aged 50 or older with acute or convalescent COVID-19. CDR3 sequence: CASSWDRDGYTF. The nucleotide sequence is given as TGTGCCAGCAGTTGGGACAGGGATGGCTACACCTTC.